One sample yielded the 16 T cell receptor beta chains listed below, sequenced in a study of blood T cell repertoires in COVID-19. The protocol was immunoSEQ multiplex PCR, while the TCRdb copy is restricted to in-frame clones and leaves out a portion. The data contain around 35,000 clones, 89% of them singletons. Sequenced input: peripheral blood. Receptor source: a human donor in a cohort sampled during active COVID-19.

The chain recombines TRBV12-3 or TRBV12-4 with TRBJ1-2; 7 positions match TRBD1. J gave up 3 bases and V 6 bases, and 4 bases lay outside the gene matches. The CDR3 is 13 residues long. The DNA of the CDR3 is TGTGCCAGCAGCCCTACAGGGGACTATGGCTACACCTTC. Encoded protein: CASSPTGDYGYTF.

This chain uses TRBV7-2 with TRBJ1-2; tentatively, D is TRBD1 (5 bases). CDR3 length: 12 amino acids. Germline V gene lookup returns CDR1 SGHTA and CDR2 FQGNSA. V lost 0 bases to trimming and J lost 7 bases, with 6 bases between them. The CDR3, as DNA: TGTGCCAGCAGCTTAGCAGGGGCTGGCTACACCTTC. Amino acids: CASSLAGAGYTF.

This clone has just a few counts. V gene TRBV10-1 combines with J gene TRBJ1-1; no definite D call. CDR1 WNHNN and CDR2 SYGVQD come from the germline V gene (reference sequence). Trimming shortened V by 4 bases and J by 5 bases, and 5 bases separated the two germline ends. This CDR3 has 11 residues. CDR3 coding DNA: TGCGCCAGCAGTGTCGGGACTGAAGCTTTCTTT. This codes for CASSVGTEAFF.

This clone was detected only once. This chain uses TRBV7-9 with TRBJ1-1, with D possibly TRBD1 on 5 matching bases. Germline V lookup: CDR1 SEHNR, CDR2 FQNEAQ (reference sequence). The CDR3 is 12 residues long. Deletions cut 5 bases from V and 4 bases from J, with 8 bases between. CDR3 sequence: CASSTGGTEAFF. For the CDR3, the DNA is TGTGCCAGCAGCACGGGGGGCACTGAAGCTTTCTTT.

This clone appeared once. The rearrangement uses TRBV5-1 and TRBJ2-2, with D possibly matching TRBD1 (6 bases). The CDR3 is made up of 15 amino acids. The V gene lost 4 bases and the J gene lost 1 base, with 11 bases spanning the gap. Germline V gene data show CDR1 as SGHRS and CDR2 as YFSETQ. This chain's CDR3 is CASSLGHQNTGELFF. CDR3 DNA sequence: TGCGCCAGCAGCCTGGGACACCAGAACACCGGGGAGCTGTTTTTT. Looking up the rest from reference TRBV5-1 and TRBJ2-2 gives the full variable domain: KAGVTQTPRYLIKTRGQQVTLSCSPISGHRSVSWYQQTPGQGLQFLFEYFSETQRNKGNFPGRFSGRQFSNSRSEMNVSTLELGDSALYLCASSLGHQNTGELFFGEGSRLTVL.

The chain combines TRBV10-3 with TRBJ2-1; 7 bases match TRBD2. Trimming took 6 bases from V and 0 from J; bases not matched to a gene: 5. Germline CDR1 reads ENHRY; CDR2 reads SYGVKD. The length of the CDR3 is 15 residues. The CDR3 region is CAISTSASSYNEQFF. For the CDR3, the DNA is TGTGCCATCAGCACTAGCGCGAGCTCCTACAATGAGCAGTTCTTC.

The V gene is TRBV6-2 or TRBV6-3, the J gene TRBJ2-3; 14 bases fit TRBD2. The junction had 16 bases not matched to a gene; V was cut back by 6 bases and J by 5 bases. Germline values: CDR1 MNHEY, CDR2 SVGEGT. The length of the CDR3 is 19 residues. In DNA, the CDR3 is TGTGCCAGCAGCCGTCCGACTAGCGGGAGGGCCATGAGGGAAGATACGCAGTATTTT. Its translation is CASSRPTSGRAMREDTQYF.

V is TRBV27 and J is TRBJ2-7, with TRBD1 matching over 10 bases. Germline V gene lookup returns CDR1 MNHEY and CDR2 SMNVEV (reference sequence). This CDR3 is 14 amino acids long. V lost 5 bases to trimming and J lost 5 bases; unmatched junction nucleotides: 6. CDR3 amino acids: CASSGRDRGHEQYF. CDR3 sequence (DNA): TGTGCCAGCAGTGGCCGGGACAGGGGTCACGAGCAGTACTTC.

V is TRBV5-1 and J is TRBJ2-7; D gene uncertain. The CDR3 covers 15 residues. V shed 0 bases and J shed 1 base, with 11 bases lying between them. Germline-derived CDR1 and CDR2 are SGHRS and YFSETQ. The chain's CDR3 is CASSLVVGSSYEQYF. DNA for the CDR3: TGCGCCAGCAGCTTGGTGGTTGGCAGTTCCTACGAGCAGTACTTC.

The CDR3 reads CASSYDSSGANVLTF. DNA of the CDR3: TGCGCCAGCAGCTACGACAGCTCTGGGGCCAACGTCCTGACTTTC. The chain links TRBV5-1 to TRBJ2-6; tentative D call: TRBD1 (5 bases). The CDR3 has 15 residues. Germline CDR1 is SGHRS and CDR2 is YFSETQ. V was clipped by 3 bases and J by 0 bases, with 7 bases between them.

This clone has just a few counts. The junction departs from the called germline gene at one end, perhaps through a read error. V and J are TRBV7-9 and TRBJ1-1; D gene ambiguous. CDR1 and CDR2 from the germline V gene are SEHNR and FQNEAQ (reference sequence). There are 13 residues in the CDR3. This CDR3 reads CASSVDWNAEAFF. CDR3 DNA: TGTGCCAGCAGTGTCGACTGGAACGCTGAAGCTTTCTTT. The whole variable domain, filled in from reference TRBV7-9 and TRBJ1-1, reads DTGVSQNPRHKITKRGQNVTFRCDPISEHNRLYWYRQTLGQGPEFLTYFQNEAQLEKSRLLSDRFSAERPKGSFSTLEIQRTEQGDSAMYLCASSVDWNAEAFFGQGTRLTVV.

DNA for the CDR3: TGCGCCAGCAGCTTGGAGGGACAGCAGAGGGGTGGCTACACCTTC. This codes for CASSLEGQQRGGYTF. This sequence joins TRBV5-1 and TRBJ1-2, with 7 bases identical to TRBD1. CDR3 length: 15 amino acids. Looked up from germline, CDR1 is SGHRS and CDR2 is YFSETQ. The V segment lost 0 bases and the J segment 7 bases; nucleotides outside the gene matches: 9.

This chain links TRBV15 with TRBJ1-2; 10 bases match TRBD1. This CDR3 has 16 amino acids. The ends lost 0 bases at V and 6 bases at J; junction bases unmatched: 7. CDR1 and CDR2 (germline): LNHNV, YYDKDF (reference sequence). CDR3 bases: TGTGCCACCAGCAGAGATCTCCTGGGACAGGGGAATGGCTACACCTTC. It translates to CATSRDLLGQGNGYTF.

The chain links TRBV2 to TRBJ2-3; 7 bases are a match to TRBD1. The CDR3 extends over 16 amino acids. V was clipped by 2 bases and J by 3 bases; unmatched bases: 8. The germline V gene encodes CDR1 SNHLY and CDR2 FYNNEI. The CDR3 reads CASSEQGEQGTDTQYF. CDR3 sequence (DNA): TGTGCCAGCAGTGAACAGGGGGAACAGGGTACAGATACGCAGTATTTT. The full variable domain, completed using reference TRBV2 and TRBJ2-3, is EPEVTQTPSHQVTQMGQEVILRCVPISNHLYFYWYRQILGQKVEFLVSFYNNEISEKSEIFDDQFSVERPDGSNFTLKIRSTKLEDSAMYFCASSEQGEQGTDTQYFGPGTRLTVL.

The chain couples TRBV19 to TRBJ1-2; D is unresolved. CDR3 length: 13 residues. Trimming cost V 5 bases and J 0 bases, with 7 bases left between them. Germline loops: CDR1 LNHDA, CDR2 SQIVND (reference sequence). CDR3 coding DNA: TGTGCCAGTAGTCACGGTTCTAACTATGGCTACACCTTC. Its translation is CASSHGSNYGYTF.

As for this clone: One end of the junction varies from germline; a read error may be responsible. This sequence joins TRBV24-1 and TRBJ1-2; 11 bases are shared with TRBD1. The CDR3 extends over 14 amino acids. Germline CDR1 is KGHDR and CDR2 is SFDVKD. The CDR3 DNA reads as TGTGCCACCAGTGCCCGGACAGGGGGCCAAAGACTTTCCTTC. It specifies CATSARTGGQRLSF.